The next 7 T cell receptor beta chains were all read from a single sample in a study of shared clonotypes between healthy human individuals (dated by TCRdb to 2018 to 2021). The method behind the library was the immunoSEQ multiplex PCR assay. TCRdb took this table from immuneACCESS and kept in-frame rearrangements with V and J called. Such tables lack part of the clones; where checked against another copy, unresolved V genes explain under half of the gap, and the rest is unexplained. Counted in this sample were approximately 2.5 million clones; over 85% of them appeared once. The ten largest clonotypes hold around 0.4% of the sample. Sequences were obtained from naive CD4+ T cells from PBMCs. The cell subset or site label corresponds to: CD45RA+ positively selected. All receptors come from a man between 18 and 35 years old in good health. Some clones in this sample may be carry-over from other donors' samples.

The chain links TRBV5-1 to TRBJ2-3; 8 nucleotides agree with TRBD2. Germline CDR1 is SGHRS and CDR2 is YFSETQ. The V gene end was trimmed by 7 bases and the J gene end by 4 bases; junction bases not matched to a gene: 5. CDR3 length equals 13 residues. The CDR3 here is CASSREVPDTQYF. The CDR3, as DNA: TGCGCCAGCTCGCGGGAGGTCCCAGATACGCAGTATTTT.

The J gene is TRBJ2-7, the V gene TRBV2; D gene ambiguous. Germline V gene sequence: CDR1 SNHLY, CDR2 FYNNEI. This CDR3 is 14 amino acids long. V lost 8 bases, J lost 1 base, and 15 bases lay in between. The CDR3 DNA is TGTGCCAGCGCCCTAGAACTGATTTCCTACGAGCAGTACTTC. Its translation is CASALELISYEQYF.

In nucleotides, the CDR3 is TGTGCCAGCAGCTTAGTGGGCGGCAACAATGAGCAGTTCTTC. It is translated as CASSLVGGNNEQFF. The rearrangement links TRBV11-3 to TRBJ2-1; unclear D gene. Trimming removed 1 base from V and 5 bases from J, with 9 bases in between. The CDR3 is 14 amino acids. Germline V gene data show CDR1 as SGHNT and CDR2 as YENEEA.

This chain connects TRBV29-1 to TRBJ2-1, with a weak D call TRBD2 (5 bases). V lost 7 bases and J lost 2, with 18 bases in between. Germline CDR1 is SQVTM and CDR2 is ANQGSEA. The CDR3 contains 15 residues. This CDR3 reads CSAVGAESPYNEQFF. In DNA form, the CDR3 reads TGCAGCGCTGTCGGAGCGGAGAGCCCCTACAATGAGCAGTTCTTC.

This chain joins TRBV5-1 and TRBJ2-1; 9 positions match TRBD2. V was pared by 3 bases and J by 2 bases, with 9 bases of the junction left unmatched. The CDR3 contains 17 residues. Germline V gene data show CDR1 as SGHRS and CDR2 as YFSETQ. The CDR3 DNA reads as TGCGCCAGCAGCTCCTATTCGACTAGCGGAGCCTACAATGAGCAGTTCTTC. Protein product: CASSSYSTSGAYNEQFF.

This clone was seen a handful of times. The CDR3 coding sequence is TGTGCCAGCACCCCGGGGAGGTTCAACACTGAAGCTTTCTTT. This translates into CASTPGRFNTEAFF. The chain recombines TRBV2 with TRBJ1-1; unclear D gene. The germline CDR1 and CDR2 sequences are SNHLY and FYNNEI. The V gene lost 7 bases and the J gene lost 2 bases, with 14 bases spanning the gap. The CDR3 length is 14 residues.

The chain joins TRBV7-6 to TRBJ2-2, with TRBD2 as a possible D gene (8 bases). This CDR3 comprises 16 residues. CDR1 and CDR2 (germline): SGHVS, FNYEAQ. Trimming removed 5 bases from V and 7 bases from J, with 20 bases in between. CDR3 DNA: TGTGCCAGCAGCCCCAGGGGGAGCGGGAGTTACGGGGAGCTGTTTTTT. Translation gives CASSPRGSGSYGELFF.